This TCR beta chain was recorded in a study of shared clonotypes between healthy human individuals. V gave up 5 bases and J gave up 7 bases; unmatched junction bases: 12. Germline lookup yields CDR1 SEHNR and CDR2 FQNEAQ (reference sequence). The CDR3 is 17 residues long. At deep level, the assay was performed. Clones were read by immunoSEQ multiplex PCR, and TCRdb kept only the in-frame ones, dropping some. The data show hundreds of thousands of clones, around 72% seen once. The source is a woman in her twenties or thirties in good health. The sample was memory CD4+ T cells sorted from blood. Subset specified: CD45RA-negative fraction. The chain is built from TRBV7-9 and TRBJ2-2; 11 bases map to TRBD2. The CDR3 nucleotides are TGTGCCAGCAGCCGACGATTAGCGGGAGGGCCAATCGGGGAGCTGTTTTTT. Protein product: CASSRRLAGGPIGELFF.